This TCR beta chain was captured in a study of T cell clonotyping in hematopoietic cell transplantation. Profiling relied on immunoSEQ multiplex PCR, and the TCRdb table lists in-frame clones only, not all of them. The sample shows about 19,000 clones, under 85% of them seen only once. The V end was cut by 1 base, the J end by 10 bases, with 4 bases between. Germline values: CDR1 SGHTA, CDR2 FQGNSA. CDR3 length equals 10 residues. The sequencing sample was made of peripheral blood mononuclear cells. This TCR was recovered from a man aged 55 to 69 in good health. Some clones in this sample may be carry-over from other donors' samples. The rearrangement uses TRBV7-2 and TRBJ1-1; no firm D call. This CDR3 is CASSLVPAFF. In nucleotides, the CDR3 is TGTGCCAGCAGCTTAGTCCCAGCTTTCTTT.